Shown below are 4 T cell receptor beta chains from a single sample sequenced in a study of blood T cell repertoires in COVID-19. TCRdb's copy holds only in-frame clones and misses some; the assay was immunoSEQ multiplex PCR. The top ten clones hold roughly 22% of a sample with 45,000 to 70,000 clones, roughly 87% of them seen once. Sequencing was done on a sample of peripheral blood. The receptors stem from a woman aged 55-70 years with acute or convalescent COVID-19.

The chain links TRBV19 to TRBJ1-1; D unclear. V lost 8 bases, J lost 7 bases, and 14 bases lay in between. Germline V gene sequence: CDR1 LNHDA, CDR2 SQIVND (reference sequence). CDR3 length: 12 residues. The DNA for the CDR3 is TGTGCCAGTGCCTTTCCGGGGTTTGAAGCTTTCTTT. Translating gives CASAFPGFEAFF.

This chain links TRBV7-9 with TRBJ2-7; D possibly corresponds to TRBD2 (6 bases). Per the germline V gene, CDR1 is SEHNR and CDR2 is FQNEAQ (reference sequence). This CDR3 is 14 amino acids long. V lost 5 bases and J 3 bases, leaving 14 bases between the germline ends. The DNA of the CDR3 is TGTGCCAGCAGCCCCACTTTGGGGGGCTACGAGCAGTACTTC. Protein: CASSPTLGGYEQYF.

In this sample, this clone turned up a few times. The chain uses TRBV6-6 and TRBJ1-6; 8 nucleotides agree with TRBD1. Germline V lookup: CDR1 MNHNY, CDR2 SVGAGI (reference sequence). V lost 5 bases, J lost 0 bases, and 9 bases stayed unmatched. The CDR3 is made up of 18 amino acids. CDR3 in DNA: TGTGCCAGCAGTCGGACAGGGCCCAAAAGCTCCTATAATTCACCCCTCCACTTT. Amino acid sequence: CASSRTGPKSSYNSPLHF.

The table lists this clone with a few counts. As DNA, the CDR3 is TGTGCCAGCAGCCACGGGACAAACAATGAGCAGTTCTTC. It specifies CASSHGTNNEQFF. The chain carries TRBV11-3 and TRBJ2-1; the D gene is possibly TRBD1 (6 bases). Trimming took 5 bases from V and 5 from J, leaving 10 bases between them. Germline V gives CDR1 SGHNT, CDR2 YENEEA. The CDR3 extends over 13 amino acids.